What follows are 25 T cell receptor beta chains derived from one specimen sequenced in a study of blood T cells in healthy people across ages. PCR was performed a second time for 7 to 11 cycles using a sample-barcoded 5' primer and a J-beta primer mix. TCRdb reprocessed the 5' RACE reads via MiXCR and lists one record per CDR3 protein. The table shows around 780,000 distinct CDR3 sequences, with 20% to 30% occurring only once. These data are also associated with another study on T cells of mothers and their children.

The sequencing input was blood. The receptor source for this set is a boy between 5 and 17 years old in good health.

The V and J genes are TRBV6-5 and TRBJ1-2; D unresolved. CDR3 length equals 15 residues. V shed 4 bases and J shed 1 base, with 13 bases lying between them. The germline CDR1 and CDR2 sequences are MNHEY and SVGAGI. The CDR3 DNA follows: TGTGCCAGCAGTTCCCACCAATCTAATAACTATGGCTACACCTTC. Translating gives CASSSHQSNNYGYTF.

This clonotype was observed a handful of times. The CDR3 nucleotides read TGTGCCAGCAGTGAATATCCAGGGCTCCAAGAGACCCAGTACTTC. Translating it yields CASSEYPGLQETQYF. The chain recombines TRBV2 with TRBJ2-5; TRBD1 is a possible D gene (5 bases). The CDR3 is made up of 15 amino acids. The V gene lost 2 bases and the J gene lost 1 base, with 11 bases spanning the gap. Germline V CDR1 and CDR2: SNHLY, FYNNEI.

The sample holds a few counts of this clonotype. J is TRBJ1-5 and V is TRBV29-1; possibly TRBD1 for D (5 bases). Trimming left V 4 bases short and J 4 bases short, with 11 bases between. Germline V gene data show CDR1 as SQVTM and CDR2 as ANQGSEA. CDR3 length: 13 amino acids. CDR3 region: CSVAQQANQPQHF. The CDR3 DNA reads as TGCAGCGTTGCGCAACAGGCTAATCAGCCCCAGCATTTT.

The V gene is TRBV12-3 or TRBV12-4, the J gene TRBJ2-1; 9 bases are a match to TRBD1. The V gene end was trimmed by 8 bases and the J gene end by 6 bases; junction bases not matched to a gene: 5. The CDR3 sequence is 13 residues long. CDR3 coding DNA: TGTGCCAGCGATGGGACAGGGCGCAATGAGCAGTTCTTC. Translating gives CASDGTGRNEQFF.

The J gene is TRBJ2-5, the V gene TRBV5-1; possible D gene TRBD2, 6 bases. Germline values: CDR1 SGHRS, CDR2 YFSETQ. V was pared by 3 bases and J by 3 bases, with 12 bases between. This CDR3 is built from 14 residues. The CDR3 protein is CASSSPGGEETQYF. CDR3 sequence (DNA): TGCGCCAGCAGCTCCCCCGGAGGGGAAGAGACCCAGTACTTC.

The chain combines TRBV6-2 or TRBV6-3 with TRBJ1-2; D remains ambiguous. The V and J ends lost 6 bases and 4 bases respectively, with 21 bases between them. Germline-derived CDR1 and CDR2 are MNHEY and SVGEGT. This CDR3 is built from 16 residues. CDR3 DNA: TGTGCCAGCAGAACGACGAGCCTACGCGCGGGCTATGGCTACACCTTC. Protein: CASRTTSLRAGYGYTF.

This clonotype was detected once. The J gene is TRBJ2-3, the V gene TRBV12-3 or TRBV12-4; no reliable D call. There are 14 residues in the CDR3. V lost 7 bases, J lost 4 bases, and 15 bases lay in between. The CDR3 region is CASTSRKGPDTQYF. The DNA of the CDR3 is TGTGCCAGCACCTCTAGGAAGGGCCCAGATACGCAGTATTTT.

This clonotype was detected only once. The V and J genes are TRBV20-1 and TRBJ1-2; D might be TRBD1 (5 bases). CDR1 and CDR2 (germline): DFQATT, SNEGSKA (reference sequence). The V end was cut by 4 bases, the J end by 6 bases, with 12 bases between. The CDR3 has 12 amino acids. CDR3 amino acids: CSAIRGTHGYTF. Written as DNA, the CDR3 is TGCAGTGCTATCCGAGGGACTCATGGCTACACCTTC.

V and J are TRBV6-4 and TRBJ2-1; 7 bases agree with TRBD2. CDR1 is MRHNA, CDR2 SNTAGT, per germline. Trimming removed 3 bases from V and 7 bases from J; junction bases left unmatched: 6. The CDR3 runs to 14 residues. DNA for the CDR3: TGTGCCAGCAGTGAGGGGCGGGAGCCAAATGAGCAGTTCTTC. As protein: CASSEGREPNEQFF.

The chain carries TRBV10-3 and TRBJ2-2; D unresolved. Trimming stripped 3 bases from V and 5 bases from J, with 7 bases between. The CDR3 length is 13 residues. Germline V lookup: CDR1 ENHRY, CDR2 SYGVKD. The CDR3 nucleotides read TGTGCCATCAGTGAACAGTGGACCGGGGAGCTGTTTTTT. This sequence encodes CAISEQWTGELFF.

The gene calls are TRBV5-1 and TRBJ2-5; 10 bases are shared with TRBD1. The J call may be in error: the DNA end matches TRBJ2-7 better. The CDR3 runs to 16 residues. Germline CDR1 is SGHRS and CDR2 is YFSETQ. The CDR3 sequence is CASSLSTGTGVYEQYF. The CDR3, as DNA: TGCGCCAGCAGCTTGTCGACCGGGACAGGGGTCTACGAGCAGTACTTC.

In its sample, this clonotype was seen a few times. The chain uses TRBV7-9 and TRBJ2-5; D possibly corresponds to TRBD2 (5 bases). The germline CDR1 and CDR2 sequences are SEHNR and FQNEAQ (reference sequence). V lost 0 bases to trimming and J lost 3 bases, with 11 bases between them. This CDR3 contains 15 residues. DNA for the CDR3: TGTGCCAGCAGCTTAGCAAGGTTCGGGGAAGAGACCCAGTACTTC. It codes for CASSLARFGEETQYF.

This clonotype was counted between two and nine times. The chain combines TRBV5-1 with TRBJ2-3, with 8 bases identical to TRBD2. The CDR3 totals 14 residues. With 7 bases clipped from V and 3 bases from J, the junction kept 7 bases outside the gene matches. CDR1 SGHRS and CDR2 YFSETQ come from the germline V gene. The CDR3 DNA sequence: TGCGCCAGCTGCGTAACGGGGGGGACAGATACGCAGTATTTT. Its protein product is CASCVTGGTDTQYF.

The J gene is TRBJ2-6, the V gene TRBV6-1, with 11 bases fitting TRBD1. This CDR3 is built from 19 residues. Looked up from germline, CDR1 is MNHNS and CDR2 is SASEGT. V gave up 6 bases and J gave up 0 bases; unmatched junction bases: 10. This CDR3 reads CASRNPGTGGSSGANVLTF. The CDR3 nucleotides read TGTGCCAGCAGAAACCCTGGGACAGGGGGTTCCTCTGGGGCCAACGTCCTGACTTTC.

This rearrangement joins TRBV6-6 to TRBJ1-1; D remains unclear. Trimming cost V 3 bases and J 4 bases, with 15 bases left between them. Germline V gives CDR1 MNHNY, CDR2 SVGAGI (reference sequence). This CDR3 contains 15 residues. Here the CDR3 DNA reads TGTGCCAGCAGTTATTCCTCGGCGGATGTCACTGAAGCTTTCTTT. Protein sequence: CASSYSSADVTEAFF.

The chain has TRBV28 and TRBJ2-1; TRBD2 aligns across 11 bases. Per the germline V gene, CDR1 is MDHEN and CDR2 is SYDVKM. V lost 7 bases, J lost 0 bases, and 5 bases stayed unmatched. The CDR3 runs to 16 residues. The CDR3 here is CASNLTSGISYNEQFF. Written as DNA, the CDR3 is TGTGCCAGCAATTTGACTAGCGGGATCTCCTACAATGAGCAGTTCTTC.

This clonotype has only a few counts. J is TRBJ2-1 and V is TRBV4-3; 8 bases map to TRBD2. With 0 bases clipped from V and 7 bases from J, the junction kept 8 bases outside the gene matches. CDR3 length equals 16 residues. Germline V CDR1 and CDR2: LGHNA, YSLEER. DNA for the CDR3: TGCGCCAGCAGCCAAGACCCCAGCGGGAGTCGTAATGAGCAGTTCTTC. Residues: CASSQDPSGSRNEQFF.

This chain joins TRBV28 and TRBJ2-7; 10 bases agree with TRBD2. Germline CDR1 and CDR2: MDHEN and SYDVKM. The CDR3 is 16 amino acids. J was trimmed by 4 bases and V by 0 bases; bases with no gene match: 6. The CDR3 spells CASSLWAGTSVYEQYF. CDR3 sequence (DNA): TGTGCCAGCAGTTTATGGGCCGGGACTAGCGTTTACGAGCAGTACTTC.

This clonotype was recorded a few times. The rearrangement links TRBV4-1 to TRBJ2-1, with D uncertain. The V and J ends lost 2 bases and 0 bases respectively, with 8 bases between them. CDR3 length: 15 amino acids. Per germline, CDR1 MGHRA and CDR2 YSYEKL. The CDR3 DNA follows: TGCGCCAGCAGCCAACTATCCCGCTCCTACAATGAGCAGTTCTTC. The encoded protein is CASSQLSRSYNEQFF.

There are a few counts of this clonotype. V usage is TRBV7-2 and J usage is TRBJ2-5; 8 bases are shared with TRBD2. CDR1 is SGHTA and CDR2 is FQGNSA in the germline V gene. The CDR3 runs to 15 residues. The junction had 10 bases not matched to a gene; V was cut back by 3 bases and J by 7 bases. This CDR3 is CASSLTVAGGATQYF. For the CDR3, the DNA is TGTGCCAGCAGCTTGACTGTTGCGGGGGGCGCGACCCAGTACTTC.

This sequence joins TRBV9 and TRBJ2-2, with D perhaps matching TRBD1 or TRBD2 (6 bases each). V lost 0 bases and J 5 bases, leaving 11 bases between the germline ends. Germline V gene lookup returns CDR1 SGDLS and CDR2 YYNGEE. The CDR3 spans 15 residues. This CDR3 is CASSVEQGGTGELFF. In DNA form, the CDR3 reads TGTGCCAGCAGCGTAGAGCAAGGGGGGACCGGGGAGCTGTTTTTT.

In the case of this clonotype: A much larger clone lies a single base off, so this may be a read error. The chain combines TRBV12-3 or TRBV12-4 with TRBJ1-4; D unresolved. V dropped 7 bases and J dropped 8 bases, with 14 bases sitting between them. The CDR3 sequence is 13 residues long. As DNA, the CDR3 is TGTGCCAGCAATTCAAACTCGGAGGAAAAACTGTTTTTT. This codes for CASNSNSEEKLFF.

This sequence joins TRBV7-9 and TRBJ1-1; no firm D call. Germline V gene data show CDR1 as SEHNR and CDR2 as FQNEAQ (reference sequence). The CDR3 has 14 residues. The V end was cut by 1 base, the J end by 1 base, with 7 bases between. CDR3 in DNA: TGTGCCAGCAGCTTAGTACAGCCGAACACTGAAGCTTTCTTT. It is translated as CASSLVQPNTEAFF.

The rearrangement joins TRBV10-3 to TRBJ2-1; D is uncertain. The DNA end favors TRBJ2-7, so the J call may be wrong. CDR1 and CDR2 from the germline V gene are ENHRY and SYGVKD. There are 13 residues in the CDR3. Here the CDR3 reads CAITREETVEQYF. The CDR3 DNA reads TGTGCCATCACCCGAGAGGAGACTGTCGAGCAGTACTTC.

This rearrangement joins TRBV12-3 or TRBV12-4 to TRBJ2-7, with D possibly being TRBD2 (6 bases). V lost 7 bases to trimming and J lost 5 bases, with 18 bases between them. The CDR3 is 14 residues long. The CDR3 here is CASTPLARLDEQYF. The CDR3 coding sequence is TGTGCCAGCACCCCCCTCGCCCGACTAGACGAGCAGTACTTC.